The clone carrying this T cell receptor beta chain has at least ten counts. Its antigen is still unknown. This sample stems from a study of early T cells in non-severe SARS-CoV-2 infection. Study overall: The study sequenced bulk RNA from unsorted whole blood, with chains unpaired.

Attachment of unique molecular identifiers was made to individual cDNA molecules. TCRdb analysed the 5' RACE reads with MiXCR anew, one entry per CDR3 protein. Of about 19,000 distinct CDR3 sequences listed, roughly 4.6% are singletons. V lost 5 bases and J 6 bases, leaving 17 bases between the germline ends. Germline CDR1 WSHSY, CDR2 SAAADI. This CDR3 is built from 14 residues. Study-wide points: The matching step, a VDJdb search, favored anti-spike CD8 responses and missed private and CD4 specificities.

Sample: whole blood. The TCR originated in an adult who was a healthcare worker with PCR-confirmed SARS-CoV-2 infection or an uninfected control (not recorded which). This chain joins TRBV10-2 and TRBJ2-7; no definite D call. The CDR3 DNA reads TGCGCCAGCAGTTCGACCCGGACCTATTCCGAGCAGTACTTC. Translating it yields CASSSTRTYSEQYF.